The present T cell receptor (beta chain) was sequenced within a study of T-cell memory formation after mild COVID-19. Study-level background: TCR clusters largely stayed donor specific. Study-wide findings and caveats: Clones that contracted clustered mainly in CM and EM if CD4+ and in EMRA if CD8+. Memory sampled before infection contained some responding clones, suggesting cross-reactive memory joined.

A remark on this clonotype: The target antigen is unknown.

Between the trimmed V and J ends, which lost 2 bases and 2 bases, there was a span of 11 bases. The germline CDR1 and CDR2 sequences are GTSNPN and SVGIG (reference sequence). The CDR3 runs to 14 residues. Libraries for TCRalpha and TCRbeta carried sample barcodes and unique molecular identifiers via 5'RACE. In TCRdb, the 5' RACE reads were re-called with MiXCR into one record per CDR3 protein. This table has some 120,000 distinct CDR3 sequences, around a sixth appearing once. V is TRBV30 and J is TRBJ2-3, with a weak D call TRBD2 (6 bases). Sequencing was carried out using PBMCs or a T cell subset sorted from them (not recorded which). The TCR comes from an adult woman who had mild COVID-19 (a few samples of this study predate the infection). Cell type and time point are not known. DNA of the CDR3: TGTGCCTGGAGTTACGGCGGGACCACAGATACGCAGTATTTT. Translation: CAWSYGGTTDTQYF.